Each of the 28 T cell receptor beta chains below was sequenced from the same sample in a study of cytomegalovirus exposure and HLA in healthy donors. PCR employed 60 Vbeta and 13 Jbeta primers. Profiling relied on immunoSEQ multiplex PCR, and the TCRdb table lists in-frame clones only, not all of them. The sample includes some 140,000 clones, 60% to 85% seen only once; the top ten take 3% to 4%. The sample comprised PBMCs. Receptors were obtained from a woman in her forties in good health and CMV-seronegative.

J is TRBJ2-7 and V is TRBV6-1; D gene ambiguous. From germline, CDR1 is MNHNS and CDR2 SASEGT. The CDR3 is made up of 15 amino acids. V dropped 4 bases and J dropped 0 bases, with 13 bases sitting between them. The CDR3 here is CASSGLRGHSYEQYF. CDR3 in DNA: TGTGCCAGCAGTGGCCTGAGAGGCCACTCCTACGAGCAGTACTTC.

This clone has just a few counts. The chain carries TRBV5-1 and TRBJ2-5; 10 nucleotides line up with TRBD2. The CDR3 is 15 amino acids. V was pared by 3 bases and J by 2 bases, with 4 bases of the junction left unmatched. Germline V gene data show CDR1 as SGHRS and CDR2 as YFSETQ. DNA for the CDR3: TGCGCCAGCAGCTCCCAACTAGCGGGGCAAGAGACCCAGTACTTC. Translating it yields CASSSQLAGQETQYF.

This rearrangement joins TRBV18 to TRBJ2-7; maybe TRBD2 (5 bases). V shed 0 bases and J shed 4 bases, with 10 bases lying between them. Germline CDR1 reads KGHSH; CDR2 reads LQKENI. The CDR3 loop spans 14 amino acids. The CDR3 sequence is CASSPPNGMYEQYF. DNA for the CDR3: TGTGCCAGCTCACCACCGAACGGGATGTACGAGCAGTACTTC.

V gene TRBV9 combines with J gene TRBJ2-3; unclear D gene. CDR1 is SGDLS and CDR2 is YYNGEE in the germline V gene. The CDR3 is 15 residues long. Deletions cut 0 bases from V and 2 bases from J, with 10 bases between. The CDR3 DNA reads TGTGCCAGCAGCGTAGGTTCAGGTCACACAGATACGCAGTATTTT. Its protein is CASSVGSGHTDTQYF.

The chain is built from TRBV5-1 and TRBJ1-1; 8 nucleotides match TRBD1. V was clipped by 2 bases and J by 4 bases; unmatched bases: 10. Germline loops: CDR1 SGHRS, CDR2 YFSETQ. The CDR3 extends over 16 amino acids. Here the CDR3 reads CASSFQGAGGGTEAFF. The CDR3 nucleotides read TGCGCCAGCAGCTTCCAGGGGGCTGGCGGTGGCACTGAAGCTTTCTTT.

This clone was observed a single time. The CDR3 protein is CASSLDLGGVADTQYF. The DNA for the CDR3 is TGTGCCAGCAGCTTGGATTTAGGCGGAGTTGCAGATACGCAGTATTTT. J is TRBJ2-3 and V is TRBV5-4; D unclear. The germline V gene has CDR1 SGHNT and CDR2 YYREEE (reference sequence). The CDR3 sequence is 16 residues long. V was shortened by 0 bases and J by 4 bases, with 15 bases between the two germline ends.

V gene TRBV19 combines with J gene TRBJ1-4; D gene ambiguous. V was pared by 5 bases and J by 8 bases, with 9 bases between. The V gene's germline CDR1 is LNHDA and CDR2 SQIVND (reference sequence). This CDR3 is built from 12 residues. The CDR3 region is CASSVNSEKLFF. The DNA of the CDR3 is TGTGCCAGTAGTGTGAACAGCGAAAAACTGTTTTTT.

This clone came up once. The CDR3 nucleotides read TGTGCCAGCAGCCTTGGACAGGAGAGCACCATATATTTT. Residues: CASSLGQESTIYF. The rearrangement joins TRBV7-9 to TRBJ1-3; 7 bases are shared with TRBD1. Germline-derived CDR1 and CDR2 are SEHNR and FQNEAQ (reference sequence). Germline trimming cut 5 bases from V and 9 bases from J; bases unmatched to any gene: 7. The CDR3 extends over 13 amino acids.

This chain connects TRBV30 to TRBJ2-1; D unresolved. CDR1 and CDR2 (germline): GTSNPN, SVGIG (reference sequence). CDR3 size: 13 residues. The V end was cut by 0 bases, the J end by 2 bases, with 5 bases between. In DNA form, the CDR3 reads TGTGCCTGGAGTGTCCTTACCTACAATGAGCAGTTCTTC. Amino acids: CAWSVLTYNEQFF.

This chain joins TRBV18 and TRBJ2-3, with 7 bases lining up with TRBD2. V lost 6 bases, J lost 0 bases, and 6 bases stayed unmatched. The CDR3 covers 15 residues. Germline loops: CDR1 KGHSH, CDR2 LQKENI. CDR3 sequence (DNA): TGTGCCAGCTCCCGGGACTACCTAAGCACAGATACGCAGTATTTT. Translating it yields CASSRDYLSTDTQYF.

This chain uses TRBV6-1 with TRBJ1-5; tentative D call: TRBD1 (5 bases). V was shortened by 2 bases and J by 5 bases, with 19 bases between the two germline ends. This CDR3 comprises 17 residues. CDR1 MNHNS and CDR2 SASEGT come from the germline V gene. The CDR3 reads CASSEIAPLGGYQPQHF. In nucleotides, the CDR3 is TGTGCCAGCAGTGAAATTGCGCCTTTGGGGGGGTATCAGCCCCAGCATTTT.

The count of this clone is one. This chain connects TRBV28 to TRBJ2-7; D uncertain. Between the trimmed V and J ends, which lost 4 bases and 1 base, there was a span of 2 bases. The CDR3 runs 11 residues. CDR1 is MDHEN, CDR2 SYDVKM, per germline. The CDR3 loop reads CASSSSYEQYF. The CDR3 DNA reads TGTGCCAGCAGTTCGTCCTACGAGCAGTACTTC.

V gene TRBV27 combines with J gene TRBJ2-7; 13 nucleotides align to TRBD2. This CDR3 is 15 amino acids long. CDR1 MNHEY and CDR2 SMNVEV come from the germline V gene (reference sequence). The ends lost 3 bases at V and 6 bases at J; junction bases unmatched: 5. CDR3 sequence: CASSFRTSGSGEQYF. The CDR3 DNA reads TGTGCCAGCAGTTTTAGGACTAGCGGGAGTGGCGAGCAGTACTTC.

V gene TRBV29-1 combines with J gene TRBJ2-7, with 8 bases identical to TRBD1. Germline assignment: CDR1 SQVTM and CDR2 ANQGSEA. V shed 4 bases and J 7 bases; nucleotides not matched to a gene: 9. The CDR3 loop spans 13 amino acids. The CDR3 is CSVGARGQGEQYF. Here the CDR3 DNA reads TGCAGCGTTGGGGCCAGGGGGCAGGGGGAGCAGTACTTC.

V and J are TRBV19 and TRBJ2-5; TRBD2 is a possible D gene (7 bases). Per the germline V gene, CDR1 is LNHDA and CDR2 is SQIVND (reference sequence). The germline V and J ends were trimmed by 4 bases and 7 bases, with 22 bases remaining between them. The CDR3 sequence is 16 residues long. CDR3 coding DNA: TGTGCCAGTAGTACCAACTCGCGGGGGCCCGGTGGGACCCAGTACTTC. Its translation is CASSTNSRGPGGTQYF.

The chain combines TRBV5-1 with TRBJ2-7; a weak D match, TRBD1 (5 bases). The CDR3 loop spans 13 amino acids. CDR1 is SGHRS, CDR2 YFSETQ, per germline. Trimming left V 4 bases short and J 0 bases short, with 8 bases between. CDR3 sequence reads: CASSGQGSYEQYF. CDR3 nucleotides: TGCGCCAGCAGCGGCCAGGGCTCCTACGAGCAGTACTTC.

This chain connects TRBV4-1 to TRBJ2-3; D remains unclear. Germline loops: CDR1 MGHRA, CDR2 YSYEKL. The CDR3 loop spans 15 amino acids. The V and J ends lost 0 bases and 0 bases respectively, with 7 bases between them. CDR3 sequence reads: CASSQDGFSTDTQYF. The DNA for the CDR3 is TGCGCCAGCAGCCAAGACGGGTTCAGCACAGATACGCAGTATTTT.

CDR3 nucleotide sequence: TGCGCCAGCAGCCAAGATGGGCAGCCTATCTCTGGCACAGATACGCAGTATTTT. Protein: CASSQDGQPISGTDTQYF. The V and J genes are TRBV4-1 and TRBJ2-3; unclear D gene. Germline V lookup: CDR1 MGHRA, CDR2 YSYEKL. V lost 0 bases, J lost 1 base, and 17 bases lay in between. CDR3 length: 18 amino acids.

This clone was counted only a few times. J is TRBJ2-7 and V is TRBV19, with unresolved D. Germline loops: CDR1 LNHDA, CDR2 SQIVND (reference sequence). V was shortened by 9 bases and J by 0 bases, with 9 bases between the two germline ends. The CDR3 loop spans 12 amino acids. The CDR3 region is CASPDSSYEQYF. In nucleotides, the CDR3 is TGTGCCAGCCCTGATAGCTCCTACGAGCAGTACTTC.

This sequence joins TRBV19 and TRBJ2-4; 7 bases are a match to TRBD1. The ends lost 6 bases at V and 9 bases at J; junction bases unmatched: 11. Per the germline V gene, CDR1 is LNHDA and CDR2 is SQIVND (reference sequence). The CDR3 is 14 residues long. CDR3 DNA sequence: TGTGCCAGTAGCCCGAATCGAGGGACAGCCATTCAGTACTTC. Protein: CASSPNRGTAIQYF.

The chain combines TRBV5-8 with TRBJ1-1, with D possibly being TRBD1 (6 bases). Germline V CDR1 and CDR2: SGHTS, YDEGEE. This CDR3 comprises 14 residues. Trimming pared 7 bases from V and 1 base from J, leaving 14 bases between. CDR3 region: CASGPRGRNTEAFF. In nucleotides, the CDR3 is TGTGCCAGCGGCCCCAGGGGCCGGAACACTGAAGCTTTCTTT.

This chain links TRBV7-6 with TRBJ1-1, with 8 bases matching TRBD1. CDR1 and CDR2 from the germline V gene are SGHVS and FNYEAQ. After removal of 3 bases from V and 5 bases from J, the junction contained 5 bases not matched to a gene. The CDR3 totals 14 residues. The CDR3 spells CASSFNRGVTEAFF. CDR3 sequence (DNA): TGTGCCAGCAGCTTTAACAGGGGGGTGACTGAAGCTTTCTTT.

The J gene is TRBJ2-7, the V gene TRBV10-3; possibly TRBD1 for D (6 bases). CDR3 length: 13 amino acids. V was trimmed by 11 bases and J by 3 bases, leaving 17 bases between them. In germline, CDR1 is ENHRY, CDR2 SYGVKD. CDR3: CAVSRDTLYEQYF. CDR3 DNA: TGTGCCGTAAGCCGGGACACCCTCTACGAGCAGTACTTC.

The rearrangement joins TRBV7-9 to TRBJ1-1; D call uncertain. Germline CDR1 is SEHNR and CDR2 is FQNEAQ (reference sequence). The CDR3 has 15 residues. The ends were cut back, 5 bases at V and 4 bases at J, with 17 bases in the middle. Here the CDR3 DNA reads TGTGCCAGCAGCCCACCTATAAGAGGGAGCACTGAAGCTTTCTTT. This codes for CASSPPIRGSTEAFF. Based on the CDR3 plus reference TRBV7-9 and TRBJ1-1, the full variable domain is DTGVSQNPRHKITKRGQNVTFRCDPISEHNRLYWYRQTLGQGPEFLTYFQNEAQLEKSRLLSDRFSAERPKGSFSTLEIQRTEQGDSAMYLCASSPPIRGSTEAFFGQGTRLTVV.

The chain recombines TRBV5-1 with TRBJ1-2, with 10 bases lining up with TRBD1. V was pared by 1 base and J by 6 bases, with 12 bases of the junction left unmatched. The V gene's germline CDR1 is SGHRS and CDR2 YFSETQ. CDR3 length: 17 amino acids. CDR3 loop: CASSLRGTGDSWDGYTF. The CDR3 DNA is TGCGCCAGCAGCTTGCGTGGGACAGGGGACTCGTGGGATGGCTACACCTTC.

The rearrangement uses TRBV19 and TRBJ1-1, with TRBD1 matching 7 bases. The V segment lost 6 bases and the J segment 4 bases; nucleotides outside the gene matches: 14. Looked up from germline, CDR1 is LNHDA and CDR2 is SQIVND (reference sequence). This CDR3 spans 16 amino acids. CDR3 sequence: CASRAGGRNLGTEAFF. For the CDR3, the DNA is TGTGCCAGTAGGGCAGGGGGGAGGAATTTGGGCACTGAAGCTTTCTTT.

The chain recombines TRBV10-3 with TRBJ1-4; D not resolved. With 2 bases removed from V and 0 bases from J, the gap between germline ends came to 10 bases. The CDR3 spans 16 residues. Looked up from germline, CDR1 is ENHRY and CDR2 is SYGVKD. Here the CDR3 reads CAISEDTRSTNEKLFF. DNA for the CDR3: TGTGCCATCAGTGAGGACACCCGCTCAACTAATGAAAAACTGTTTTTT.

The rearrangement uses TRBV7-9 and TRBJ2-3; 11 nucleotides match TRBD2. Germline-derived CDR1 and CDR2 are SEHNR and FQNEAQ (reference sequence). The CDR3 contains 16 residues. V shed 0 bases and J 8 bases; nucleotides not matched to a gene: 7. Here the CDR3 reads CASSLAETSGTTTQYF. The CDR3 coding sequence is TGTGCCAGCAGCTTAGCGGAGACTAGCGGGACAACTACGCAGTATTTT.